This record looks at one T cell receptor beta chain sequence and its context. Assay: immunoSEQ multiplex PCR; the TCRdb copy retains only in-frame clones and omits some. The table has around 300,000 clones, around 87% seen once; the top ten hold about 5.7%. From germline, CDR1 is SGHTA and CDR2 FQGNSA. The CDR3 runs 15 residues. V lost 5 bases, J lost 3 bases, and 6 bases stayed unmatched. The sample is drawn from a study of blood T cell repertoires in COVID-19. The age range of participants was about 18 to 100 years, with residence in 20 to 25 US areas. Assignments of participants to cohorts depended upon their own reported clinical history.

Sequencing was performed on PBMCs or T cells enriched from blood (not recorded which). The chain couples TRBV7-2 to TRBJ2-1; 8 nucleotides line up with TRBD2. The clonotype was recovered from a woman in her twenties or thirties who had recovered from COVID-19. The CDR3 DNA follows: TGTGCCAGCAGCAGCCGGGGGGGCGACTACAATGAGCAGTTCTTC. This codes for CASSSRGGDYNEQFF.